This T cell receptor (beta chain) was found in a study of cytomegalovirus exposure and HLA in healthy donors. Overall study context: There were some 380 genotyped donors. Of these, 81% fell in the genetic ancestry cluster associated with self-reported Caucasian donors. Study-wide findings and caveats: Excluded were some V segments that proved indistinguishable, including TRBV6-2 and TRBV6-3.

Whereas donors were nominally healthy upon sampling, unrecorded immune exposures were probable. Of note for this clone: No antigen is known for it.

Germline V CDR1 and CDR2: MNHNS, SASEGT. This CDR3 region has 13 residues. Trimming left V 6 bases short and J 4 bases short, with 12 bases between. PCR involved 60 Vbeta and 13 Jbeta primers. The protocol was immunoSEQ multiplex PCR, while the TCRdb copy is restricted to in-frame clones and leaves out a portion. The repertoire has nearly 300,000 clones, 86% of them found once; the top ten carry around 4.2%. The chain recombines TRBV6-1 with TRBJ2-5; no clear D gene. The TCR comes from a man in his forties in good health and CMV-seropositive. The material sequenced was PBMCs. Written as DNA, the CDR3 is TGTGCCAGCAGCCTAGAGTTCCGAGAGACCCAGTACTTC. It is translated as CASSLEFRETQYF.